This entry describes one T cell receptor (beta chain). Germline V gene lookup returns CDR1 SGHRS and CDR2 YFSETQ. This CDR3 is 15 amino acids long. Trimming pared 0 bases from V and 5 bases from J, leaving 15 bases between. This sample was included in a study of blood T cell repertoires in COVID-19. Study as a whole: T cells, B-cell-depleted T cells, or PBMCs supplied cDNA or gDNA.

In the original processing: Estimated nucleated cell counts came from reference gene primer amplification. Using immunoSEQ multiplex PCR, the repertoire was profiled, and TCRdb retains in-frame clones only, with some absent. Clonal size and the V and J genes are those of that table, whereas D and trimming came from the DNA. The profile covers 130,000 or so clones, with over 60% appearing a single time and over 6.5% taken by the ten largest. This TCR came from a human donor in a cohort sampled during active COVID-19. Input material: peripheral blood. The rearrangement uses TRBV5-1 and TRBJ2-7, with a weak D call TRBD1 (5 bases). The chain's CDR3 is CASSLGGGAANEQYF. In DNA form, the CDR3 reads TGCGCCAGCAGCTTGGGGGGTGGGGCCGCCAACGAGCAGTACTTC.